The T cell receptor beta chain described here comes from a study of Ad26.COV2.S vaccination and SARS-CoV-2 variants. As for treatment: about 20 received Ad26.COV2.S at low or high dose, single or two shots; 5 received placebo; per-sample allocation not given. Sampling happened 63 days after the first vaccine or placebo injection. The protocol was immunoSEQ multiplex PCR, while the TCRdb copy is restricted to in-frame clones and leaves out a portion. The data contain more than 300,000 clones, roughly 84% of them singletons. The TCR sequence derives from a person between 18 and 65 years old who received the Ad26.COV2.S COVID-19 vaccine or a placebo. The sequencing used peripheral blood, collected in a trial of Ad26.COV2.S vaccine versus placebo.

DNA for the CDR3: TGTGCCAGCAGCTTGGGGTCAGATGGGCGAACCTACGAGCAGTACTTC. Protein product: CASSLGSDGRTYEQYF. V is TRBV5-8 and J is TRBJ2-7; D ambiguous. The V gene lost 0 bases and the J gene lost 2 bases, with 15 bases spanning the gap. This CDR3 is built from 16 residues. Germline CDR1 SGHTS, CDR2 YDEGEE.